This T cell receptor (beta chain) was found in a study of Ad26.COV2.S vaccination and SARS-CoV-2 variants. TCRdb's copy holds only in-frame clones and misses some; the assay was immunoSEQ multiplex PCR. The repertoire holds about 480,000 clones, with around 88% as singletons. Noted treatment: roughly 19 received Ad26.COV2.S at low or high dose, single or two shots; several received placebo; per-sample allocation not given. The samples were gathered on day 63 after the first injection of vaccine or placebo. The V and J ends lost 3 bases and 8 bases respectively, with 8 bases between them. In germline, CDR1 is GTSNPN, CDR2 SVGIG (reference sequence). The CDR3 consists of 12 residues.

Sequences were derived from peripheral blood, sampled in a trial of Ad26.COV2.S vaccine versus placebo. The TCR comes from a person between 18 and 65 years old who received the Ad26.COV2.S COVID-19 vaccine or a placebo. The gene calls are TRBV30 and TRBJ1-6; no clear D. CDR3 protein: CAWRLRDSPLHF. CDR3 coding DNA: TGTGCCTGGAGGCTCAGAGATTCACCCCTCCACTTT.